The T cell receptor (beta chain) described here comes from a study of post-analysis software for immune sequencing data. Built from TCR beta cDNA, the libraries had unique molecular identifiers in them. TCRdb re-derived calls from the PCR reads in MiXCR, one entry per CDR3 protein. The profile shows fewer than 850,000 distinct CDR3 sequences, 40% to 55% of them singletons. With regard to this clonotype: Its target is unknown.

Study outcomes and limitations: In patients, about five TRBV segments were more frequent than in controls, with TRBV5-6, TRBV5-1 and TRBV20-1 among them. Versus controls, multiple sclerosis patients showed significantly lower diversity (normalized Chao1).

This CDR3 has 15 residues. Trimming removed 5 bases from V and 0 bases from J, with 17 bases in between. Looked up from germline, CDR1 is SQVTM and CDR2 is ANQGSEA. This receptor was taken from a girl between 5 and 17 years old with multiple sclerosis. The sample comprised blood. The chain is built from TRBV29-1 and TRBJ2-7, with D tentatively TRBD1 (6 bases). The CDR3 DNA reads as TGCAGCGTTATTCCCCATCAGGGGTTCTCCTACGAGCAGTACTTC. Translated, it gives CSVIPHQGFSYEQYF.